This paragraph covers one T cell receptor (beta chain) sequence. Its antigen is unidentified. The CDR3 length is 15 residues. Per germline, CDR1 SGHNT and CDR2 YYREEE (reference sequence). V dropped 3 bases and J dropped 0 bases, with 13 bases sitting between them. PCR was performed using 60 Vbeta and 13 Jbeta primers. Repertoires were generated with immunoSEQ multiplex PCR, while TCRdb's copy carries only in-frame clones and drops some. The table includes 150,000 to 200,000 clones, around 68% detected once. This entry comes from a study of cytomegalovirus exposure and HLA in healthy donors. General study points: Sequencing artifact likely explains a cluster of highly shared sequence variants. Later analysis demonstrated an association between a missense DCLRE1C variant and TCR beta V- and J-gene trimming. Earlier analysis yielded a pattern in which most TCR beta V segments were productive about 87% or about 30% of the time. Across donors, presence/absence analyses took sequencing depth to be roughly uniform.

The chain employs TRBV5-4 and TRBJ2-7; possibly TRBD1 for D (6 bases). This clonotype was sampled from a man aged 25-40 years in good health and CMV-seropositive. The sequenced sample consisted of PBMCs. The CDR3 nucleotides are TGTGCCAGCAGCTCTGTCGACAGGCGCTCCTACGAGCAGTACTTC. Translated, it gives CASSSVDRRSYEQYF.